A selection of T cell receptor beta chains follows, all from one sample in a study of T-cell memory formation after mild COVID-19. One entry per CDR3 protein, called by TCRdb with MiXCR from the 5' RACE reads. The sample comprises around 320,000 distinct CDR3 sequences, around 15% of which are singletons, and over 20% rests with the top ten. Source material: PBMCs or a T cell subset sorted from them (not recorded which). The source is a man in his late teens or twenties who had mild COVID-19 (a few samples of this study predate the infection). Cell type and time point are not known. CDR3s include the opening cysteine and the closing phenylalanine or tryptophan. D genes are given only for firm matches. Size tells how often a clone was seen (once, few, many) or the class of an expanded clone, and some rows leave it out.

D gene	V gene	clone size	J gene	CDR3 length	CDR3 protein	CDR3 DNA
.	TRBV7-2	few	TRBJ2-4	14	CASSPDWGKNIQYF	TGTGCCAGCAGCCCAGACTGGGGCAAAAACATTCAGTACTTC
TRBD1	TRBV18	.	TRBJ2-3	16	CASSSTGTGGPDTQYF	TGTGCCAGCTCATCGACCGGGACAGGGGGCCCAGATACGCAGTATTTT
TRBD1	TRBV10-3	many	TRBJ2-6	16	CANSGTGVSGANVLTF	TGTGCCAATTCCGGGACAGGGGTCTCTGGGGCCAACGTCCTGACTTTC
TRBD1	TRBV6-5	few	TRBJ1-4	15	CASSPGTAPNEKLFF	TGTGCCAGCAGTCCCGGGACAGCGCCAAATGAAAAACTGTTTTTT
.	TRBV11-2	few	TRBJ2-1	12	CASTGSGHEQFF	TGTGCCAGCACGGGTAGTGGCCATGAGCAGTTCTTC
.	TRBV4-1	.	TRBJ1-5	15	CASRLGPQGPQPQHF	TGCGCCAGCCGACTTGGACCTCAGGGCCCCCAGCCCCAGCATTTT
.	TRBV11-2	many	TRBJ1-5	13	CASSYMLNQPQHF	TGTGCCAGCAGCTATATGCTAAATCAGCCCCAGCATTTT
TRBD1	TRBV7-8	.	TRBJ1-6	15	CASSPQTGFNSPLHF	TGTGCCAGCAGCCCACAGACAGGGTTCAATTCACCCCTCCACTTT
.	TRBV5-1	many	TRBJ2-3	15	CASSLSGRNTDTQYF	TGCGCCAGCAGCTTAAGTGGAAGGAACACAGATACGCAGTATTTT
.	TRBV28	.	TRBJ1-1	13	CASSLPGDTEAFF	TGTGCCAGCAGTTTACCCGGGGACACTGAAGCTTTCTTT
.	TRBV19	.	TRBJ1-5	15	CASSIWGYGNQPQHF	TGTGCCAGTAGTATATGGGGATATGGCAATCAGCCCCAGCATTTT
TRBD2	TRBV12-3/TRBV12-4	.	TRBJ2-5	15	CASSPRTSAEETQYF	TGTGCCAGCAGTCCCCGGACTAGCGCTGAAGAGACCCAGTACTTC
.	TRBV9	once	TRBJ1-4	14	CASSAQVGNEKLFF	TGTGCCAGCAGCGCACAGGTGGGGAATGAAAAACTGTTTTTT
.	TRBV5-1	few	TRBJ2-7	16	CASTLGGSLGTYEQYF	TGCGCCAGCACATTGGGTGGCTCTCTCGGCACCTACGAGCAGTACTTC
.	TRBV12-3/TRBV12-4	.	TRBJ1-2	14	CASRAMSGVYGYTF	TGTGCCAGCAGGGCCATGTCGGGGGTCTATGGCTACACCTTC
TRBD1	TRBV7-6	few	TRBJ2-2	15	CASNPGQGGTGELFF	TGTGCCAGCAACCCGGGACAGGGAGGCACCGGGGAGCTGTTTTTT
.	TRBV4-1	few	TRBJ1-5	14	CASSQDGGGQPQHF	TGCGCCAGCAGCCAAGATGGGGGGGGTCAGCCCCAGCATTTT
TRBD1	TRBV5-5	many	TRBJ1-5	15	CASSLWTGGAQPQHF	TGTGCCAGCAGCCTCTGGACAGGGGGTGCTCAGCCCCAGCATTTT
.	TRBV6-2/TRBV6-3	few	TRBJ1-2	14	CASSLPQVYYGYTF	TGTGCCAGCAGCCTACCACAGGTTTACTATGGCTACACCTTC
.	TRBV2	.	TRBJ1-3	14	CASRIQGPGNTIYF	TGTGCCAGCCGTATACAGGGACCTGGAAACACCATATATTTT
TRBD2	TRBV2	many	TRBJ2-1	15	CASRAGTSGSNEQFF	TGTGCCAGCAGAGCCGGGACTAGCGGGAGCAATGAGCAGTTCTTC
.	TRBV11-2	.	TRBJ1-5	14	CASSLGPVWQPQHF	TGTGCCAGCAGCTTAGGGCCAGTTTGGCAGCCCCAGCATTTT
TRBD2	TRBV20-1	many	TRBJ2-1	15	CSARGSGGGYNEQFF	TGCAGTGCTAGAGGTAGCGGGGGAGGCTACAATGAGCAGTTCTTC
.	TRBV6-6	.	TRBJ1-4	15	CASSNDRFPNEKLFF	TGTGCCAGCAGCAATGACAGGTTTCCTAATGAAAAACTGTTTTTT
TRBD2	TRBV10-3	.	TRBJ2-3	15	CAISGSGGPTDTQYF	TGTGCCATCAGTGGTAGCGGGGGCCCCACAGATACGCAGTATTTT
.	TRBV7-9	many	TRBJ2-7	12	CASSWAAYEQYF	TGTGCCAGCAGCTGGGCGGCATATGAGCAGTACTTC
TRBD1	TRBV20-1	.	TRBJ2-1	11	CRATGWNEQFF	TGCAGGGCGACAGGGTGGAATGAGCAGTTCTTC
.	TRBV4-2	many	TRBJ2-1	13	CASSRDGYNEQFF	TGTGCCAGCTCTAGGGACGGGTACAATGAGCAGTTCTTC
.	TRBV5-1	.	TRBJ2-7	14	CASSFRAGGYEQYF	TGCGCCAGCAGCTTTAGGGCAGGAGGCTACGAGCAGTACTTC
.	TRBV7-2	.	TRBJ2-6	17	CASSLNGGNSGANVLTF	TGTGCCAGCAGCTTAAATGGCGGAAACTCTGGGGCCAACGTCCTGACTTTC
.	TRBV12-3/TRBV12-4	few	TRBJ2-7	13	CASSLSAPNEQYF	TGTGCCAGCAGTTTAAGCGCCCCGAACGAGCAGTACTTC
.	TRBV7-9	.	TRBJ2-3	15	CASSPRGMGTDTQYF	TGTGCCAGCAGCCCAAGGGGGATGGGCACAGATACGCAGTATTTT
.	TRBV4-2	few	TRBJ2-1	15	CASSRPGEGANEQFF	TGTGCCAGCAGCCGACCTGGGGAGGGGGCGAATGAGCAGTTCTTC
.	TRBV5-1	few	TRBJ2-5	16	CASSFRKPAVKETQYF	TGCGCCAGCAGCTTTAGGAAGCCAGCGGTGAAAGAGACCCAGTACTTC
.	TRBV29-1	.	TRBJ2-2	13	CSVATLAPGELFF	TGCAGCGTTGCCACTCTAGCCCCCGGGGAGCTGTTTTTT
TRBD1	TRBV5-1	many	TRBJ2-1	15	CASTHDRGILDEQFF	TGCGCCAGCACACATGACAGGGGGATTCTAGATGAGCAGTTCTTC
TRBD2	TRBV6-5	many	TRBJ2-1	14	CASSSPGGSNEQFF	TGTGCCAGCAGTTCACCGGGAGGTTCCAATGAGCAGTTCTTC
.	TRBV28	few	TRBJ1-2	16	CASSFAGSPTNYGYTF	TGTGCCAGCAGTTTTGCAGGGTCACCGACTAACTATGGCTACACCTTC
TRBD2	TRBV6-5	.	TRBJ2-1	15	CASSYSSPAGGPKFF	TGTGCCAGCAGTTACTCGAGTCCAGCGGGGGGTCCTAAGTTCTTC
TRBD1	TRBV7-3	.	TRBJ2-2	18	CASSLTGRTGRNTGELFF	TGTGCCAGCAGCTTAACCGGACGGACAGGGAGGAACACCGGGGAGCTGTTTTTT
.	TRBV7-2	.	TRBJ2-3	11	CASTEQFTQYF	TGTGCCAGCACCGAACAGTTTACGCAGTATTTT
.	TRBV6-2/TRBV6-3	few	TRBJ1-6	16	CASSYSRGGLNSPLHF	TGTGCCAGCAGTTACTCGAGGGGAGGCCTGAATTCACCCCTCCACTTT
TRBD2	TRBV7-9	.	TRBJ2-5	16	CASSLEAGGPQETQYF	TGTGCCAGCAGCTTGGAAGCGGGGGGGCCCCAAGAGACCCAGTACTTC